Listed below are T cell receptor beta chains from one sample, sequenced in a study of blood T cells in healthy people across ages. In TCRdb, the 5' RACE reads were re-called with MiXCR into one record per CDR3 protein. There are about 500,000 distinct CDR3 sequences in the sample; approximately 25% occur only once, and 8.7% lies in the top ten. The same sample was also used in a study of T cells of mothers and their children.

What was sequenced was blood. These receptors all come from a boy aged 10-17 years in good health. Each CDR3 is given with its conserved first and last residue. The order of the fields is D gene, V gene, J gene, clone size, CDR3 DNA, CDR3 protein. D genes are given only for firm matches. Expanded clones get a size class; other rows say once, few or many, or leave the size out.

d_gene: .; v_gene: TRBV2; j_gene: TRBJ2-3; abundance: .; CDR3nt: TGTGCCAGCAGTGACGGGGGAAGGAGCGATACGCAGTATTTT; CDR3aa: CASSDGGRSDTQYF
d_gene: .; v_gene: TRBV19; j_gene: TRBJ2-2; abundance: few; CDR3nt: TGTGCCAGTTCCGGACAGTCAAAGAACACCGGGGAGCTGTTTTTT; CDR3aa: CASSGQSKNTGELFF
d_gene: .; v_gene: TRBV20-1; j_gene: TRBJ1-1; abundance: .; CDR3nt: TGCAGTGCCACAAGTGGGGGGATCGGCACTGAAGCTTTCTTT; CDR3aa: CSATSGGIGTEAFF
d_gene: TRBD2; v_gene: TRBV4-3; j_gene: TRBJ2-3; abundance: .; CDR3nt: TGCGCCAGCAGCCAAGGGGGACTAGCAGCCACAGATACGCAGTATTTT; CDR3aa: CASSQGGLAATDTQYF
d_gene: TRBD2; v_gene: TRBV7-2; j_gene: TRBJ2-5; abundance: .; CDR3nt: TGTGCCAGCAGCTTATATGGTGTCAGTGGACTAGCGGACCAAGAGACCCAGTACTTC; CDR3aa: CASSLYGVSGLADQETQYF
d_gene: .; v_gene: TRBV29-1; j_gene: TRBJ1-2; abundance: .; CDR3nt: TGCAGCGTTCAGGCTTCTAACTATGGCTACACCTTC; CDR3aa: CSVQASNYGYTF
d_gene: TRBD1; v_gene: TRBV9; j_gene: TRBJ1-6; abundance: .; CDR3nt: TGTGCCAGCAGCGGACGACAGGGGAATTCACCCCTCCACTTT; CDR3aa: CASSGRQGNSPLHF
d_gene: TRBD1; v_gene: TRBV28; j_gene: TRBJ2-5; abundance: few; CDR3nt: TGTGCCAGCAGTCCAAGGACAGGGGGAGGCGAGACCCAGTACTTC; CDR3aa: CASSPRTGGGETQYF
d_gene: TRBD1; v_gene: TRBV20-1; j_gene: TRBJ2-3; abundance: few; CDR3nt: TGCAGTGCTAGAGGGACAGGTTACACAGATACGCGGTATTTT; CDR3aa: CSARGTGYTDTRYF
d_gene: .; v_gene: TRBV29-1; j_gene: TRBJ2-4; abundance: .; CDR3nt: TGCAGCGGGAGGATAGGAGGAAAAAACATTCAGTACTTC; CDR3aa: CSGRIGGKNIQYF
d_gene: .; v_gene: TRBV27; j_gene: TRBJ1-2; abundance: .; CDR3nt: TGTGCCAGCATGGGCCTGTATGGCTACACCTTC; CDR3aa: CASMGLYGYTF
d_gene: .; v_gene: TRBV6-5; j_gene: TRBJ1-3; abundance: few; CDR3nt: TGTGCCACCCTAAAGGGGCCCTTTGGAAACACCATATATTTT; CDR3aa: CATLKGPFGNTIYF
d_gene: .; v_gene: TRBV12-3/TRBV12-4; j_gene: TRBJ2-7; abundance: .; CDR3nt: TGTGCCAGCAGTTTTGGTATGGGCGAGCAGTACTTC; CDR3aa: CASSFGMGEQYF
d_gene: TRBD2; v_gene: TRBV28; j_gene: TRBJ2-7; abundance: .; CDR3nt: TGTGCCAGCAGTTTGCCGCTAGCGGGAGGGCCTCACGAGCAGTACTTC; CDR3aa: CASSLPLAGGPHEQYF
d_gene: TRBD1; v_gene: TRBV12-3/TRBV12-4; j_gene: TRBJ1-5; abundance: .; CDR3nt: TGTGCCAGCAGTTTAGCCCAGGGGGTCGGCCTCAATCAGCCCCAGCATTTT; CDR3aa: CASSLAQGVGLNQPQHF
d_gene: TRBD2; v_gene: TRBV19; j_gene: TRBJ2-7; abundance: .; CDR3nt: TGTGCCAGTAGTTGGAGCGGGGGCGGGACCTACGAGCAGTACTTC; CDR3aa: CASSWSGGGTYEQYF
d_gene: .; v_gene: TRBV4-3; j_gene: TRBJ2-4; abundance: .; CDR3nt: TGCGCCAGCAGCGGGGCTGCCAAAAACATTCAGTACTTC; CDR3aa: CASSGAAKNIQYF
d_gene: .; v_gene: TRBV7-2; j_gene: TRBJ2-6; abundance: .; CDR3nt: TGTGCCAGCAGCTTAAGGGCAGCTGGGGCCAACGTCCTGACTTTC; CDR3aa: CASSLRAAGANVLTF
d_gene: .; v_gene: TRBV4-3; j_gene: TRBJ2-5; abundance: .; CDR3nt: TGCGCCAGCAGCCAAGATGGGGGAGCCCAAGAGACCCAGTACTTC; CDR3aa: CASSQDGGAQETQYF
d_gene: .; v_gene: TRBV29-1; j_gene: TRBJ2-5; abundance: many; CDR3nt: TGCAGCGCCCCGCCGGAGACCACTCGAGTTCAAGAGACCCAGTACTTC; CDR3aa: CSAPPETTRVQETQYF
d_gene: .; v_gene: TRBV27; j_gene: TRBJ1-2; abundance: .; CDR3nt: TGTGCCAGCAGTTTATCGGCCAGGGTGTTAGAGGGCTACACCTTC; CDR3aa: CASSLSARVLEGYTF
d_gene: .; v_gene: TRBV7-2; j_gene: TRBJ1-2; abundance: few; CDR3nt: TGTGCCAGCAGCTTAGTATCTGGGGGGGCGTATGGCTACACCTTC; CDR3aa: CASSLVSGGAYGYTF
d_gene: .; v_gene: TRBV5-1; j_gene: TRBJ2-5; abundance: .; CDR3nt: TGCGCCAGCAGCGGCCAGGGACGGCGAGGAGAGACCCAGTACTTC; CDR3aa: CASSGQGRRGETQYF
d_gene: .; v_gene: TRBV7-9; j_gene: TRBJ2-5; abundance: few; CDR3nt: TGTGCCAGCAGCAACCGGGACCCCGCGTACTTC; CDR3aa: CASSNRDPAYF
d_gene: TRBD1; v_gene: TRBV29-1; j_gene: TRBJ1-5; abundance: .; CDR3nt: TGCAGCGTGGGGGACAGTAGCAATCAGCCCCAGCATTTT; CDR3aa: CSVGDSSNQPQHF
d_gene: .; v_gene: TRBV25-1; j_gene: TRBJ2-5; abundance: .; CDR3nt: TGTGCCAGCAGTGAATTGGCGGGAGAGACCCAGTACTTC; CDR3aa: CASSELAGETQYF
d_gene: .; v_gene: TRBV6-2/TRBV6-3; j_gene: TRBJ1-2; abundance: few; CDR3nt: TGTGCCAGCGGGCCGACAGGTTCTTATGGCTACACCTTC; CDR3aa: CASGPTGSYGYTF
d_gene: .; v_gene: TRBV27; j_gene: TRBJ1-2; abundance: .; CDR3nt: TGTGCCAGCAGACCAGGGCGGGGGACTAACTATGGCTACACCTTC; CDR3aa: CASRPGRGTNYGYTF
d_gene: TRBD2; v_gene: TRBV7-9; j_gene: TRBJ2-5; abundance: .; CDR3nt: TGTGCCAGCAGCCACGTAGCGGGAGGCCAAGAGACCCAGTACTTC; CDR3aa: CASSHVAGGQETQYF
d_gene: .; v_gene: TRBV6-2/TRBV6-3; j_gene: TRBJ2-6; abundance: .; CDR3nt: TGTGCCAGCAGTTACACTAACTCTGGGACCAACGTCCTGACTTTC; CDR3aa: CASSYTNSGTNVLTF
d_gene: .; v_gene: TRBV20-1; j_gene: TRBJ2-7; abundance: .; CDR3nt: TGCAGTGCTAGAGATTTGCGGGCTTCCTACGAGCAGTACTTC; CDR3aa: CSARDLRASYEQYF
d_gene: .; v_gene: TRBV6-5; j_gene: TRBJ2-1; abundance: .; CDR3nt: TGTGCCAGCAGTTACCCATCGGGGGAGCAGTTCTTC; CDR3aa: CASSYPSGEQFF
d_gene: .; v_gene: TRBV5-6; j_gene: TRBJ2-7; abundance: .; CDR3nt: TGTGCCAGCAGCTTGGTATGGCTAGCCCACGAGCAGTACTTC; CDR3aa: CASSLVWLAHEQYF
d_gene: .; v_gene: TRBV21-1; j_gene: TRBJ2-1; abundance: .; CDR3nt: TGTGCCAGCAGCAAAGACGTTCAGGGACGTTCAGCAACTAACAATGAGCAGTTCTTC; CDR3aa: CASSKDVQGRSATNNEQFF
d_gene: .; v_gene: TRBV9; j_gene: TRBJ2-1; abundance: .; CDR3nt: TGTGCCAGCAGCGTACGTGGGACCGCAAACAATGAGCAGTTCTTC; CDR3aa: CASSVRGTANNEQFF
d_gene: .; v_gene: TRBV7-9; j_gene: TRBJ2-1; abundance: few; CDR3nt: TGTGCCAGCAGCTCAGGACAGTACAATGAGCAGTTCTTC; CDR3aa: CASSSGQYNEQFF
d_gene: TRBD1; v_gene: TRBV5-3; j_gene: TRBJ2-1; abundance: .; CDR3nt: TGTGCCAGAAGCGCTTGTTGGGACAGGGGTTCCTACAATGAGCAGTTCTTC; CDR3aa: CARSACWDRGSYNEQFF
d_gene: TRBD1; v_gene: TRBV7-2; j_gene: TRBJ1-4; abundance: .; CDR3nt: TGTGCCAGCAGCAAGACAGGGCGTAATGAAAAACTGTTTTTT; CDR3aa: CASSKTGRNEKLFF
d_gene: TRBD2; v_gene: TRBV7-8; j_gene: TRBJ2-7; abundance: few; CDR3nt: TGTGCCAGCAGCTCGAGGAGCGGGGGTAACGAGCAGTACTTC; CDR3aa: CASSSRSGGNEQYF
d_gene: .; v_gene: TRBV12-3/TRBV12-4; j_gene: TRBJ2-7; abundance: .; CDR3nt: TGTGCCAGCAGTCTTACGAAGGGCTCCTACGAGCAGTACTTC; CDR3aa: CASSLTKGSYEQYF
d_gene: .; v_gene: TRBV7-6; j_gene: TRBJ1-1; abundance: .; CDR3nt: TGTGCCAGCAGCTTAGCCCCGGCAGGTCACACTGAAGCTTTCTTT; CDR3aa: CASSLAPAGHTEAFF
d_gene: .; v_gene: TRBV7-9; j_gene: TRBJ2-5; abundance: .; CDR3nt: TGTGCCAGCAGGAAAGGAGGGGGCGGGCAAGAGACCCAGTACTTC; CDR3aa: CASRKGGGGQETQYF
d_gene: TRBD1; v_gene: TRBV4-1; j_gene: TRBJ2-7; abundance: few; CDR3nt: TGCGCCAGCAGCCAAGGCGACAGGGGAATCTACGAGCAGTACTTC; CDR3aa: CASSQGDRGIYEQYF
d_gene: TRBD2; v_gene: TRBV20-1; j_gene: TRBJ2-7; abundance: .; CDR3nt: TGCAGTGGCGAGCGGGAGTTCGACGAGCAGTACTTC; CDR3aa: CSGEREFDEQYF
d_gene: .; v_gene: TRBV9; j_gene: TRBJ1-1; abundance: few; CDR3nt: TGTGCCAGCAGCGTAGTTTACGGATCCGAAGCTTTCTTT; CDR3aa: CASSVVYGSEAFF
d_gene: .; v_gene: TRBV7-2; j_gene: TRBJ1-4; abundance: few; CDR3nt: TGTGCCAGCAGCTTAGCGGGCAGGGGAGGGGAAAAACTGTTTTTT; CDR3aa: CASSLAGRGGEKLFF
d_gene: TRBD1; v_gene: TRBV2; j_gene: TRBJ1-1; abundance: .; CDR3nt: TGTGCCAGCGGCGGACAGGAAAACACTGAAGCTTTCTTT; CDR3aa: CASGGQENTEAFF
d_gene: TRBD1; v_gene: TRBV29-1; j_gene: TRBJ1-2; abundance: .; CDR3nt: TGCAGCGTTGCCGGGGGACAGGGAGACTATGGCTACACCTTC; CDR3aa: CSVAGGQGDYGYTF
d_gene: TRBD1; v_gene: TRBV20-1; j_gene: TRBJ1-2; abundance: few; CDR3nt: TGCAGTGCCTACAGATCGGGACAGGGGAGGACTGGCTACACCTTC; CDR3aa: CSAYRSGQGRTGYTF
d_gene: .; v_gene: TRBV14; j_gene: TRBJ2-2; abundance: .; CDR3nt: TGTGCCAGCAGCCAATTTCCCAGGGGGGAGCTGTTTTTT; CDR3aa: CASSQFPRGELFF
d_gene: TRBD2; v_gene: TRBV28; j_gene: TRBJ2-7; abundance: .; CDR3nt: TGTGCCAGCAAAATAGCGGGAGGGACCTACGAGCAGTACTTC; CDR3aa: CASKIAGGTYEQYF